This TCR beta chain was obtained from a study of blood T cell repertoires in COVID-19. Looking at the study overall: Both acute and convalescent COVID-19 samples were obtained from the United States, Italy and Spain. The analysed material was cDNA or gDNA that came from T cells, B-cell-depleted T cells, or PBMCs.

With 5 bases removed from V and 1 base from J, the gap between germline ends came to 8 bases. Germline CDR1 reads SEHNR; CDR2 reads FQNEAQ (reference sequence). There are 14 residues in the CDR3. Clones were sequenced by immunoSEQ multiplex PCR, and TCRdb holds only the in-frame ones, with some missing. The sample records around 300,000 clones, over 75% being singletons. The chain combines TRBV7-9 with TRBJ2-2; D is perhaps TRBD2 (6 bases). This receptor was obtained from a woman in her 70s with acute or convalescent COVID-19. The sequenced sample was peripheral blood. Written as DNA, the CDR3 is TGTGCCAGCAGCCGACTAGGGAACACCGGGGAGCTGTTTTTT. It translates to CASSRLGNTGELFF.